This TCR beta chain stems from a study of blood T cell repertoires in COVID-19 (dated by TCRdb to the early 2020s). Background on the whole study: Samples from collaborators originated in the United States, Italy and Spain and spanned both the acute and convalescent phases of COVID-19. The material from the prospective study consisted of cDNA or gDNA derived from T cells, B-cell-depleted T cells, or PBMCs. Subjects who had been exposed to COVID-19, were actively infected with it, or had recovered from it provided the deeply sampled blood TCRbeta repertoires that made up the dataset. A freely available public database, intended as a resource for researchers studying the immune response to SARS-CoV-2, is where the repertoires were released. The samples were drawn from the first 160 participants of the ongoing ImmuneRACE study and from under 1,500 subjects provided by 6 global collaborators. The sample metadata nearly always contained a de-identified subject ID, COVID-19 status, age in years and sex. Where available, HLA class I and class II types were obtained from metadata supplied by the sample provider rather than from assay-based typing. Summary of the overall study and its limitations: Clinical and demographic metadata were provided uncurated, with the amount varying by source and participant.

The collaborating institutions used their own protocols to collect whole blood in K2EDTA tubes. For TCRbeta analysis, collaborators shipped samples as frozen whole blood, isolated PBMCs, or DNA extracted from either of those sample types. As regards this clone: Its antigen is currently not known. Per-nucleotide qualities are absent, and no much larger clonotype sits a single base away.

TCRbeta CDR3 regions were amplified from genomic DNA by means of the immunoSEQ Assay, a bias-controlled multiplex PCR. As for the original processing: Within the assay, amplification of reference gene primers was used to estimate how many nucleated cells each sample contained. To quantify the absolute abundance of each unique TCRbeta CDR3 rearrangement, sequence reads were collapsed and filtered. For each sample, productive Simpson clonality was calculated as the square root of Simpson's diversity index over productive rearrangements. Not all clones reach the TCRdb copy of this immuneACCESS table, which keeps in-frame sequences only. Checked studies attribute under half of the gap to unresolved V genes and leave the rest unexplained. The V and J calls and the clone size are those of that table, but D and trimming were determined from the DNA. Recorded for this sample are some 25,000 clones; nearly 95% of them occurred a single time. Roughly 2% of the sample lies in the top ten.

For CDR1 and CDR2, the germline V gene lists SQVTM and ANQGSEA. At the junction V is shortened by 6 bases and J by 0 bases, with 12 bases in between. The CDR3 holds 14 amino acids from the cysteine to the phenylalanine. Of the read, only the CDR3 DNA is kept; its 42 bases are in frame from base 1. The sequencing sample was made of peripheral blood. This TCR was recovered from a human donor in a cohort sampled during active COVID-19. The receptor chain draws on TRBV29-1 and TRBJ2-1; TRBD1 is perhaps the D gene, given 6 matching bases. The CDR3 region has the sequence CSVIDRSSYNEQFF. In nucleotide form, the sequence is TGCAGCGTGATAGACAGGAGCTCCTACAATGAGCAGTTCTTC.